A single T cell receptor (beta chain) is shown here with its context. This clone came up a few times. This receptor's antigen is unknown. Per-base qualities were not stored, and no clone one base away is much larger. The sample is drawn from a study of cytomegalovirus exposure and HLA in healthy donors (TCRdb year 2017). At the level of the whole study: According to an earlier analysis of a few hundred of the donors, about 179 million T cells yielded 117 million unique TCR beta sequences and 276 Gb of sequence data. An early release covering more than 500 HLA-typed donors comprised about 310 gigabases of sequencing data and tens of millions of unique TCR sequences. Among the roughly 430 genotyped donors, around 81% belonged to the genetic ancestry cluster associated with self-reported Caucasian donors. The study was designed to test whether signatures of past pathogen exposure could be identified by cataloging public T cell receptors. Using immunosequencing, the study profiled T cell repertoires from around 680 subjects and related those repertoires to cytomegalovirus serostatus. Besides the first cohort of around 670 subjects, a separate validation cohort made up of some 110 different subjects was used. To predict cytomegalovirus infection status, the study combined high-throughput TCR immunosequencing, statistical association of individual TCRs with disease status, and machine learning. A later analysis re-analyzed previously published TCR beta repertoires from about 600 donors and added high-resolution HLA genotyping to study TCR occurrence patterns. Rather than using new phenotypic data, the later analysis identified candidate immune exposures from TCR beta sequences and from how often those sequences occurred across donors. To decide whether each TCR beta V gene segment behaved as functional or pseudogenic, an earlier analysis of some 600 of the donors relied on high-throughput TCR beta sequencing. Donor age, sex, ethnicity and CMV serostatus were compiled alongside the repertoire data. In a later genetic analysis, genome-wide SNP genotypes for 398 of the 666 donors were used, and that subset was treated as a discovery cohort. Every discovery cohort repertoire had been produced on one sequencing platform. HLA typing included class I and class II loci at four-digit resolution. Typing coverage varied by locus: roughly 620-640 donors for A, B, C, DRB1 and DQB1; approximately 500 for DQA1; nearly 610 for DPA1; approximately 450 for DPB1. Because of strong linkage in the cohort, roughly five DR-DQ haplotypes were treated as single units for association and clustering. Across some 400 genotyped donors of the cohort, an average of roughly 250,000 unique TCR beta nucleotide sequences per donor were sequenced, and approximately 17% of those sequences were non-productive.

The library relied on the immunoSEQ multiplex PCR assay. A mixture of 60 forward primers for TCR Vbeta segments and 13 reverse primers for TCR Jbeta segments was used in the multiplex PCR. A multiplex PCR assay on genomic DNA amplified the CDR3 region of rearranged TCR beta genes. Amplified TCR beta libraries were sequenced as 87-base-pair reads on the Illumina HiSeq System. The source study handled its data this way. A later analysis counted tens of millions of unique TCR beta chains across the 666 repertoires, and 10 million to 12 million of these chains were shared by at least two donors. Raw reads were error-corrected and collapsed into unique sequences with a nearest-neighbor algorithm that merged closely related sequences to remove PCR and sequencing errors. To assign V, D and J gene segments, CDR3 sequences were aligned to IMGT reference sequences. Each retained sequence needed at least a six-nucleotide match to both a V gene segment and a J gene segment. Rearrangements were classified as productive when the CDR3 lacked stop codons and remained in frame with V and J, and all other rearrangements were classified as non-productive. CDR3 was defined according to IMGT convention as the region running from the second conserved V-encoded cysteine to the conserved J-encoded phenylalanine. In an earlier analysis of approximately 500 of the donors, sequences lacking an unambiguous match to a single V gene segment were excluded. An earlier analysis of approximately 590 of the donors classified V segments as functional when productive rearrangements were above 56.7% and as segregating when the standard deviation between donors was above 5%. A statistical classification framework was built to diagnose cytomegalovirus status from the catalog of TCR beta chain sequences. In a later analysis, TCR nucleotide sequences were compared against IMGT/GENE-DB human TR gene sequences so that V and J genes could be assigned. The TCRdist pipeline was used in a later analysis to assign CDR3 sequences and most-parsimonious VDJ recombination scenarios. In a later analysis, each TCR beta chain was defined by its CDR3 amino acid sequence together with its V-gene family, and reads lacking a unique V-gene family were excluded. In a later analysis, approximately 640 highly shared, low-generation-probability nucleotide sequences were removed to address suspected cross-contamination and a sequencing artifact. In a later analysis, a clonal expansion index was calculated for each public chain from normalized within-repertoire ranks of inferred template counts. In a later analysis, generation probabilities were computed using a VDJ recombination model fitted to out-of-frame rearrangements, and the results were checked against IGoR. In a later analysis, TCR-TCR, TCR-HLA and TCR-CMV co-occurrence was scored with hypergeometric tests, and a repertoire-size bias correction was applied to TCR pairs. False discovery rates were estimated in a later analysis by permuting HLA or CMV assignments 20 times. A later analysis grouped co-occurring TCRs with DBSCAN, adding TCRdist sequence similarity when clustering within HLA-allele-positive subsets. Co-occurrence clustering excluded repertoires with fewer than 30,000 or more than 120,000 public chains, plus five with anomalous nucleotide sharing. In its TCRdb copy, this immuneACCESS table keeps in-frame sequences only and misses some clones. Where compared with another copy, unresolved V genes explain less than half of these, and the others have no known cause. V and J calls plus clone size are reproduced from that table; the DNA served to infer D and trimming. The sample profile shows more than 150,000 clones; roughly four fifths of them were found once. The ten largest make up around 1.7% of the sample.

The cohort was made up of around 720 healthy bone marrow donors. At the time of sampling, every cohort member was nominally healthy, though immune exposures that went unrecorded were likely present. The donor tested CMV seronegative and was one of the 352 seronegative cohort members. A peripheral blood sample was provided by each donor, and peripheral blood mononuclear cells were used for TCR beta sequencing. The Qiagen DNeasy Blood Extraction Kit was used to extract genomic DNA from the blood cell samples. Study-level results and caveats: In a later analysis, HLA-associated TCR beta chains showed more clonal expansion and lower generation probabilities than non-associated chains that were equally common. The only immune exposure information available for the cohort was CMV serostatus. In vitro tests confirmed that a few of the cytomegalovirus-associated TCR beta chains recognize cytomegalovirus antigens. In a later analysis, 15,000 to 20,000 TCR beta sequences were associated with specific HLA alleles at a false discovery rate of 0.05. Linkage disequilibrium might explain the correlated functional status among segregating V segments, but an unknown experimental factor could not be excluded. The classifier was reported to diagnose cytomegalovirus status with high specificity and sensitivity in both the original cohort and the validation cohort. In a later analysis, several top co-occurrence clusters were reported to appear linked to parvovirus B19, influenza, CMV and Epstein-Barr virus. In this cohort, only TCR beta chains were sequenced, and detectable features were limited by the absence of alpha or paired-chain data. A cluster of highly shared sequence variants was judged likely to be a technical artifact of the sequencing pipeline. About 17 rarely observed V segments, including chromosome 9 orphons, were excluded from the earlier analysis of just under 600 of the donors because counts were too low. An association between a missense DCLRE1C variant and V-gene and J-gene trimming of TCR beta chains was found in a later genetic analysis and replicated in an independent cohort. While some public TCRs were present in many individuals, most TCR sequences turned up only very rarely across donors. The authors suggested that the approach could potentially be generalized to other disease states and immunological phenotypes. An earlier analysis of some 560 of the donors showed that most TCR beta V segments appeared in productive rearrangements either about 87% or about 30% of the time, which broadly matched IMGT annotations. A later genetic analysis reported fewer N-insertions in productive TCRs among donors in an Asian-associated ancestry cluster than the roughly 640-donor mean. When HLA alleles, especially DR and DQ, strongly co-occurred, attributing TCR associations to individual alleles was difficult. According to a later analysis, most CMV-associated TCR beta chains appeared to be HLA-restricted, and the HLA associations seemed to be driven largely by CMV exposure. In the study, approximately 160 TCR beta chains were listed as associated with cytomegalovirus. A further reported finding was that TCR beta sequences accurately predicted the HLA-A and HLA-B alleles for most subjects in the first cohort. Because some donors lacked HLA typing at each locus, the association tests relied only on the typed subset. Presence/absence analyses assumed roughly uniform sequencing depth across donors, an assumption that may not hold. The 87-base-pair reads could not distinguish some IMGT-functional V segments, including TRBV6-2 and TRBV6-3, so those segments were excluded. A later analysis found that TCR association rates varied across HLA loci, with DRB1 alleles showing the most associated TCRs and HLA-C alleles the fewest.

Clipping removes 8 bases from V and 8 bases from J, with 9 as the unmatched junction base count. Per the germline V gene, SGDLS is the CDR1 and YYNGEE is the CDR2. The CDR3 sequence holds 13 residues, the cysteine and phenylalanine included. Only the CDR3 part of the read is kept: 39 bases, read in frame from the first base. The specimen sequenced was PBMCs. The receptor chain draws on TRBV9 and TRBJ1-2; 10 bases in the middle match TRBD1. This sequence was found in a man aged 50-60 years in good health and CMV-seronegative. The nucleotide sequence is TGTGCCAGTTCCGGGACAGGGGCTGAAGGCTACACCTTC. The translation is CASSGTGAEGYTF.